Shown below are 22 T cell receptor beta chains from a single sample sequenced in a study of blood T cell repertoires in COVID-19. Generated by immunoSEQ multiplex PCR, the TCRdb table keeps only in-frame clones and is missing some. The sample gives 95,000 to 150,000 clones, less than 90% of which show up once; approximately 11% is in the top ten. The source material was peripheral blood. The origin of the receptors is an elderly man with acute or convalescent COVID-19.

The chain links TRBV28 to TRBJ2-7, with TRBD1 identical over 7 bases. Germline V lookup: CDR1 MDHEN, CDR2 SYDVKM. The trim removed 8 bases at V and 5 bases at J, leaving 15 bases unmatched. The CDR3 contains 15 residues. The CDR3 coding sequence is TGTGCCAGCCGACTCCCGCACAGGGGTCTCGACGAGCAGTACTTC. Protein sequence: CASRLPHRGLDEQYF.

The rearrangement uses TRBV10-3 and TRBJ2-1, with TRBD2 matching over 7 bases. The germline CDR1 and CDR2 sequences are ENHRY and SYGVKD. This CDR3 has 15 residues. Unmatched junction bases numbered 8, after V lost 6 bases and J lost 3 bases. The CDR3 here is CAISERASGYNEQFF. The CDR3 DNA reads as TGTGCCATCAGCGAGAGGGCTAGCGGCTACAATGAGCAGTTCTTC.

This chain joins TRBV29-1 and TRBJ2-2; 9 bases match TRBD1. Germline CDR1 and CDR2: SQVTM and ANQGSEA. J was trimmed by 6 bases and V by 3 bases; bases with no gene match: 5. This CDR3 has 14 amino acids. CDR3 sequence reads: CSVDGTGPAGELFF. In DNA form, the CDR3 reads TGCAGCGTTGACGGGACAGGGCCTGCCGGGGAGCTGTTTTTT.

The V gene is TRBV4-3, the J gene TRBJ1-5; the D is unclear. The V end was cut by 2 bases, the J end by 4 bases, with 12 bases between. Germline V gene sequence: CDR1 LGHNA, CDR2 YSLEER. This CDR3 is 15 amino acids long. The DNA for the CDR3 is TGCGCCAGCAGCCAACGCCCGGGAGGGAATCAGCCCCAGCATTTT. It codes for CASSQRPGGNQPQHF.

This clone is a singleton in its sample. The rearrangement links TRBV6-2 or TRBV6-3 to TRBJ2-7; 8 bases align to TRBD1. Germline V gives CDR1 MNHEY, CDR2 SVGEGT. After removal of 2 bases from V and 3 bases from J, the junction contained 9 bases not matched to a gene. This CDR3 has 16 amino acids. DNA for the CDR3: TGTGCCAGCAGTTACAGGAGGACAGGGATGATCTACGAGCAGTACTTC. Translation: CASSYRRTGMIYEQYF.

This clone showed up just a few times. CDR3 in amino acids: CASSQGGTGGEQYF. CDR3 sequence (DNA): TGTGCCAGCAGCCAAGGAGGGACAGGGGGCGAGCAGTACTTC. The chain employs TRBV3-1 (or the pseudogene TRBV3-2) and TRBJ2-7; TRBD1 aligns across 11 bases. In germline, CDR1 is LGHDT, CDR2 YNNKEL (reference sequence). The CDR3 has 14 residues. J was trimmed by 6 bases and V by 1 base; bases with no gene match: 2.

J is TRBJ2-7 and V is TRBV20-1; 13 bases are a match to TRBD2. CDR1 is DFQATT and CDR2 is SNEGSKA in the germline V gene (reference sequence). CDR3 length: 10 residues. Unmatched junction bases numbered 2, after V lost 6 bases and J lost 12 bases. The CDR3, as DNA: TGCAGTGCGGGGACTAGCGGGGTGTACTTC. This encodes CSAGTSGVYF.

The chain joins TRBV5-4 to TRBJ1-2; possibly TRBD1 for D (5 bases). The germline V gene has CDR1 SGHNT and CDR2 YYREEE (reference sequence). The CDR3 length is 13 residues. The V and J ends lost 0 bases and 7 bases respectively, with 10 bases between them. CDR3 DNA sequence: TGTGCCAGCAGCTTGGCGGGGAGGGGTGGCTACACCTTC. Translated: CASSLAGRGGYTF.

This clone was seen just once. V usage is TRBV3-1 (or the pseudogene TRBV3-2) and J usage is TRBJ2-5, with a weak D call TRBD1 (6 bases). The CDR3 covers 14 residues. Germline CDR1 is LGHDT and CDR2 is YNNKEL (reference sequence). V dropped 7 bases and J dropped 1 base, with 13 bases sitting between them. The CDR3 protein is CASTNRRGQETQYF. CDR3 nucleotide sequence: TGTGCCAGCACCAACCGCAGGGGCCAAGAGACCCAGTACTTC.

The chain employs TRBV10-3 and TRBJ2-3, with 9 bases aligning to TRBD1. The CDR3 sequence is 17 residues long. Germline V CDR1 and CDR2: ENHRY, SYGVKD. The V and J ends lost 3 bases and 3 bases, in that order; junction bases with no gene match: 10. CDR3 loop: CAISDLGQGSGTDTQYF. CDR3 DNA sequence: TGTGCCATCAGTGATCTTGGACAGGGGAGCGGGACAGATACGCAGTATTTT.

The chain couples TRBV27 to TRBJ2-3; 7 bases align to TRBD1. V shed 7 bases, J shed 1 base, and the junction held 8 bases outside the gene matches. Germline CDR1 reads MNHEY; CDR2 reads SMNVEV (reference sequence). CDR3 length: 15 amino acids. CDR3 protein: CASKRQGWGTDTQYF. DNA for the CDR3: TGTGCCAGCAAAAGACAGGGATGGGGCACAGATACGCAGTATTTT.

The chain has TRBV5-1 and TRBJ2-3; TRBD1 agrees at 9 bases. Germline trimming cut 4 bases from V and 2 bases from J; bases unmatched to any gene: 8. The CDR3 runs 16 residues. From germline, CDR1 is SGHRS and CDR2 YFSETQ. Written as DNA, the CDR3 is TGCGCCAGCAGCCTCAACCGGGACAGGGCCACAGATACGCAGTATTTT. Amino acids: CASSLNRDRATDTQYF.

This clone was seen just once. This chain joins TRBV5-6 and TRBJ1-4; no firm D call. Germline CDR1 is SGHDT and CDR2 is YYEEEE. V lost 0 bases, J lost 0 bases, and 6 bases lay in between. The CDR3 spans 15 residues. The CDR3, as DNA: TGTGCCAGCAGCTTGGGGGCCCCAACTAATGAAAAACTGTTTTTT. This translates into CASSLGAPTNEKLFF. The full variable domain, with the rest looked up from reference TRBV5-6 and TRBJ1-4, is DAGVTQSPTHLIKTRGQQVTLRCSPKSGHDTVSWYQQALGQGPQFIFQYYEEEERQRGNFPDRFSGHQFPNYSSELNVNALLLGDSALYLCASSLGAPTNEKLFFGSGTQLSVL.

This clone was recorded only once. CDR3 in amino acids: CASSTGGLTFGEQYF. CDR3 nucleotide sequence: TGTGCCAGCAGCACTGGGGGCTTAACGTTCGGCGAGCAGTACTTC. This rearrangement joins TRBV28 to TRBJ2-7, with D perhaps TRBD1 (6 bases). Trimming took 6 bases from V and 6 from J, leaving 21 bases between them. The CDR3 is 15 amino acids. The germline V gene encodes CDR1 MDHEN and CDR2 SYDVKM.

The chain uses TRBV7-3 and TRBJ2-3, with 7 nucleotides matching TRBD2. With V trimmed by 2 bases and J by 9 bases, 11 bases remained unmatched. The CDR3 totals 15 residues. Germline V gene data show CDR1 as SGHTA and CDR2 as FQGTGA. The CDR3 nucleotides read TGTGCCAGCAGCTTAGGGCCGTTCGGGCGGGAGACGCAGTATTTT. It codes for CASSLGPFGRETQYF.

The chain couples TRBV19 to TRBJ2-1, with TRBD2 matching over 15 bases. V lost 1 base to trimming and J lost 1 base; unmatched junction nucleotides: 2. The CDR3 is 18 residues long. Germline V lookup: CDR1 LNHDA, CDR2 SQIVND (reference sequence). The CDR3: CASSIAGLAGGSYNEQFF. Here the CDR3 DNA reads TGTGCCAGTAGTATAGCGGGACTAGCGGGAGGTTCCTACAATGAGCAGTTCTTC.

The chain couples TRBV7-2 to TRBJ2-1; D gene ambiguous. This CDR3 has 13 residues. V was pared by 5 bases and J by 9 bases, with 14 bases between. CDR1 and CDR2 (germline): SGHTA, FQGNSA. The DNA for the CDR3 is TGTGCCAGCAGCCCTAACTATTTAGTTGAGCAGTTCTTC. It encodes CASSPNYLVEQFF.

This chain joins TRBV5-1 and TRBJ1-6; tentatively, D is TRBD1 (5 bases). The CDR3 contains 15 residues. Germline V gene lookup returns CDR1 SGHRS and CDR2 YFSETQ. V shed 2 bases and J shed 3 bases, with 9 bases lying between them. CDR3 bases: TGCGCCAGCAGCTTCGACAGTGTCTATAATTCACCCCTCCACTTT. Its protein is CASSFDSVYNSPLHF.

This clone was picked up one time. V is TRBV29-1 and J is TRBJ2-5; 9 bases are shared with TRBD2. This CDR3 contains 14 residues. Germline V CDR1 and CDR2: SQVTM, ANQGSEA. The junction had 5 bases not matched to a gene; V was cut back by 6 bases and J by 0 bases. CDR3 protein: CSVVASGNQETQYF. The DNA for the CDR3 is TGCAGCGTAGTAGCTAGCGGGAACCAAGAGACCCAGTACTTC.

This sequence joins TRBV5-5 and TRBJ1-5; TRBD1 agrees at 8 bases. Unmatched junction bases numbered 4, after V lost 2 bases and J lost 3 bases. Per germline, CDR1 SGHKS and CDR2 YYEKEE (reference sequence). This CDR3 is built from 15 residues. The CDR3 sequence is CASSLTGGDNQPQHF. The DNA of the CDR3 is TGTGCCAGCAGCTTAACAGGGGGGGACAATCAGCCCCAGCATTTT.

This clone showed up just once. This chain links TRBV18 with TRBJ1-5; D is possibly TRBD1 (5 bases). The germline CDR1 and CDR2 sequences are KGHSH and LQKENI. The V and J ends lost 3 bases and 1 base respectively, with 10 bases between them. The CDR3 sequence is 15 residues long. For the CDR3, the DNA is TGTGCCAGCTCACCCCGGGGGTCGAGCAATCAGCCCCAGCATTTT. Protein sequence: CASSPRGSSNQPQHF.

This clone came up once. CDR3 loop: CASKSITGSNQPQHF. The CDR3 DNA sequence: TGTGCCAGTAAAAGTATAACAGGTAGCAATCAGCCCCAGCATTTT. The V gene is TRBV19, the J gene TRBJ1-5; D is possibly TRBD1 (5 bases). Germline V gene data show CDR1 as LNHDA and CDR2 as SQIVND (reference sequence). With 7 bases removed from V and 0 bases from J, the gap between germline ends came to 13 bases. The CDR3 contains 15 residues.